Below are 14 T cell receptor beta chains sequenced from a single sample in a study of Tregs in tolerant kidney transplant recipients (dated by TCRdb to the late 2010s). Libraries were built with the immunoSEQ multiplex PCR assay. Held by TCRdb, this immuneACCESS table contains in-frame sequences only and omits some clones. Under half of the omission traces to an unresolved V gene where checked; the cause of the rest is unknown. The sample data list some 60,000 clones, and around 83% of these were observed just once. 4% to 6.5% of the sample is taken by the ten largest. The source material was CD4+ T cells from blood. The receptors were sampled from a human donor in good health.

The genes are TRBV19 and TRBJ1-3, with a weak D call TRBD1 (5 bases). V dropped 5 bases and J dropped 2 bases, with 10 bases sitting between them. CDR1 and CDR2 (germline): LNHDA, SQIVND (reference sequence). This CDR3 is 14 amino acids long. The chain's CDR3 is CASSSGPTGNTIYF. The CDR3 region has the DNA TGTGCCAGTAGTTCGGGACCCACTGGAAACACCATATATTTT.

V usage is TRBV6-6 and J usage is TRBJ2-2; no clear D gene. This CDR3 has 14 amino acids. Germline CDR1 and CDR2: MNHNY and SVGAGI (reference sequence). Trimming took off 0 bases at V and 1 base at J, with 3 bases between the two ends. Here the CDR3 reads CASSYSLNTGELFF. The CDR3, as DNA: TGTGCCAGCAGTTACTCTTTGAACACCGGGGAGCTGTTTTTT.

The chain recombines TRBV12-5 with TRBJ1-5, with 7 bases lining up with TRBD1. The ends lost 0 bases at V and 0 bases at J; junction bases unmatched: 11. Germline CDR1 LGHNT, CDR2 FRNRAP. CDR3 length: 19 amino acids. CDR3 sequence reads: CASGLVGLRGNYSNQPQHF. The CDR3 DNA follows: TGTGCTAGTGGTTTGGTAGGCCTCAGGGGGAACTATAGCAATCAGCCCCAGCATTTT.

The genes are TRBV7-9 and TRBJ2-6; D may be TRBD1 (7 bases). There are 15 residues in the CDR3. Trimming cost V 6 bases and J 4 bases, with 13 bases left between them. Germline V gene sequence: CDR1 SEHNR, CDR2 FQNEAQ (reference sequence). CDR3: CASSSEGAGANVLTF. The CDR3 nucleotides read TGTGCCAGCAGTTCGGAGGGGGCCGGGGCCAACGTCCTGACTTTC. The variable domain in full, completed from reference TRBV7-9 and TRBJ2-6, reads DTGVSQNPRHKITKRGQNVTFRCDPISEHNRLYWYRQTLGQGPEFLTYFQNEAQLEKSRLLSDRFSAERPKGSFSTLEIQRTEQGDSAMYLCASSSEGAGANVLTFGAGSRLTVL.

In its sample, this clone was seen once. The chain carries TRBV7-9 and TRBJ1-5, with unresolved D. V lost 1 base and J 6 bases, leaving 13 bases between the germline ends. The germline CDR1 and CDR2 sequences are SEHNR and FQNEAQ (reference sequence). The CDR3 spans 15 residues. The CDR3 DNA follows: TGTGCCAGCAGCTTAGATCCGGGAAATGGTCAGCCCCAGCATTTT. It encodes CASSLDPGNGQPQHF.

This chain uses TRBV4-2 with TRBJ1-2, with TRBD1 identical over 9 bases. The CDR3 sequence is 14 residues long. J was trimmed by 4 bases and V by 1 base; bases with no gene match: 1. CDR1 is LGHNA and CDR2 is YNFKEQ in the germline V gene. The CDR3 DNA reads TGTGCCAGCAGCCAAGGGACAGGGGTCTATGGCTACACCTTC. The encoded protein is CASSQGTGVYGYTF.

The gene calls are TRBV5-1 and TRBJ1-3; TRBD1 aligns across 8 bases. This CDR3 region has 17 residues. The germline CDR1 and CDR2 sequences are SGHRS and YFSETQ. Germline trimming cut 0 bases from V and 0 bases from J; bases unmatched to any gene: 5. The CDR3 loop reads CASSLVGQALSGNTIYF. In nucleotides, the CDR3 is TGCGCCAGCAGCTTGGTGGGACAGGCCCTCTCTGGAAACACCATATATTTT.

The CDR3 spells CATRVSLNTEAFF. CDR3 bases: TGTGCCACGAGGGTCAGCTTGAACACTGAAGCTTTCTTT. V is TRBV19 and J is TRBJ1-1; D gene ambiguous. Germline loops: CDR1 LNHDA, CDR2 SQIVND (reference sequence). There are 13 residues in the CDR3. V was pared by 10 bases and J by 0 bases, with 12 bases between.

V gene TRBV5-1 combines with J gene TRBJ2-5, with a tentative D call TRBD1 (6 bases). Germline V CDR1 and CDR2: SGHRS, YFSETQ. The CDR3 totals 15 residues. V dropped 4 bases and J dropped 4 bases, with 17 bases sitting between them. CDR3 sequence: CASSIGTNSRETQYF. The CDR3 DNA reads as TGCGCCAGCAGCATTGGGACAAACTCCCGAGAGACCCAGTACTTC. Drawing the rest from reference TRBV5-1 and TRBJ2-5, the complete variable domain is KAGVTQTPRYLIKTRGQQVTLSCSPISGHRSVSWYQQTPGQGLQFLFEYFSETQRNKGNFPGRFSGRQFSNSRSEMNVSTLELGDSALYLCASSIGTNSRETQYFGPGTRLLVL.

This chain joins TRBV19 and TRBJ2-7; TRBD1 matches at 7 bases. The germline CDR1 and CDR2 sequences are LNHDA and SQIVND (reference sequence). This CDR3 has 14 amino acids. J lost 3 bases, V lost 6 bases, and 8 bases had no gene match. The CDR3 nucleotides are TGTGCCAGTAGCTTCCAGGGACAGAACTACGAGCAGTACTTC. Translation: CASSFQGQNYEQYF.

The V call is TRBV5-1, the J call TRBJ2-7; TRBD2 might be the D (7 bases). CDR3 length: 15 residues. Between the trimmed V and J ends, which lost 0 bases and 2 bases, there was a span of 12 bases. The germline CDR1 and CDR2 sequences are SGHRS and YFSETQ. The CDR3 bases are TGCGCCAGCAGCTTGGAGGGCGGGGGCCCCTACGAGCAGTACTTC. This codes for CASSLEGGGPYEQYF.

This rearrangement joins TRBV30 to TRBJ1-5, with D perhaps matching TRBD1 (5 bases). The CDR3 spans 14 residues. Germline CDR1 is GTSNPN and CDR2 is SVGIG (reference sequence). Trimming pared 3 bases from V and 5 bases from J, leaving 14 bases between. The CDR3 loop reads CAWSGQGGDQPQHF. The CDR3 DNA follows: TGTGCCTGGAGCGGGCAGGGAGGGGATCAGCCCCAGCATTTT.

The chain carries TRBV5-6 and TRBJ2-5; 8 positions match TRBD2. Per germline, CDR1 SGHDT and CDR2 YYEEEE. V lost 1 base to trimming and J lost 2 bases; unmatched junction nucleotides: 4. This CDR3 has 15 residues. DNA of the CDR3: TGTGCCAGCAGCTTGTTAGCGGGAAGACAAGAGACCCAGTACTTC. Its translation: CASSLLAGRQETQYF.

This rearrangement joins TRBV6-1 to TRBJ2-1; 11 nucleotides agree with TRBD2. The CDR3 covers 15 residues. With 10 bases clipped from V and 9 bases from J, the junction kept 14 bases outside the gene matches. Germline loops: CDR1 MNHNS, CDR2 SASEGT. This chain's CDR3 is CATAQGSSGRSEQFF. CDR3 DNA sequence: TGTGCCACGGCCCAGGGGTCTAGCGGGAGGAGTGAGCAGTTCTTC.